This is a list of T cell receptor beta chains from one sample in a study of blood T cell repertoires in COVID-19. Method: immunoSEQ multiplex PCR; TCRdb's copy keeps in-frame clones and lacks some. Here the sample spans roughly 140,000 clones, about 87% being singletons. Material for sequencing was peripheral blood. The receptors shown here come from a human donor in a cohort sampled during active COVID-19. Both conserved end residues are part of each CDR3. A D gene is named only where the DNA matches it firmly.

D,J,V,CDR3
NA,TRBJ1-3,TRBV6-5,CASSSLGNTIYF
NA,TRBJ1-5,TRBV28,CASSFLQGGNQPQHF
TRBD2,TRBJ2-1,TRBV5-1,CASSTGRGGRPQRDEQFF
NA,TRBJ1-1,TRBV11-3,CASSLGAGVNTEAFF
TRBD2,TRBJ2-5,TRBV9,CASSPTSGGETQYF
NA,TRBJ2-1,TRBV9,CASSVDSDEQFF
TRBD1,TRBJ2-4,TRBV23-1,CASSHVGQVRRYIQYF
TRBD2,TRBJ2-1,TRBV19,CASSVGGSSYNEQFF
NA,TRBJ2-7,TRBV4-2,CASSSAGEQYF
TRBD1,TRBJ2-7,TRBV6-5,CASSYTQGAREQYF
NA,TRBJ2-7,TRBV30,CAWTLASYEQYF
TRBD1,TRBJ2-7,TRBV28,CASSKARGTYEQYF
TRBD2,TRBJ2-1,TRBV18,CASSPYGRLAGGHNEQFF
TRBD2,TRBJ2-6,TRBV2,CASKLAETSGANVLTF
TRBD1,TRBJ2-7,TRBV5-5,CASSFDLGQGYEQYF
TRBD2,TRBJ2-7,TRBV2,CASRSPSGRAYEQYF
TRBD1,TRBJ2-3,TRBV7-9,CASSSITGAEDTQYF
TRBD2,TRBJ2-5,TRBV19,CASSQPGGGETQYF
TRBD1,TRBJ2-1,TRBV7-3,CASSLGQGHNEQFF
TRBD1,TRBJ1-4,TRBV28,CASSYTGGGSVLFF
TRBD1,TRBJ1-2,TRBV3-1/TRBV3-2,CASSQQGASYGYTF
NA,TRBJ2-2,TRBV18,CASSPPQGSGELFF
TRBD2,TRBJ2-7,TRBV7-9,CASSFSGKAYEQYF
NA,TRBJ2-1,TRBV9,CASSGGVNNEQFF
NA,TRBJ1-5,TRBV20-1,CSASMGTGTRNQPQHF
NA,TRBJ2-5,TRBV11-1,CASSFRETQYF
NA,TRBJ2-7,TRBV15,CATTSSTVLGTSYEQYF
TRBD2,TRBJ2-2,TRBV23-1,CASSHTSVTGELFF
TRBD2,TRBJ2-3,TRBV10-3,CAITSLAGTDTQYF
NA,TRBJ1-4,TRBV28,CASSIDRLREKLFF
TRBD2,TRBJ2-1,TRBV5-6,CASSLAQREGYNEQFF
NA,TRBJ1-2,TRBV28,CASSLGGGAYYGYTF
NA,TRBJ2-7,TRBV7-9,CASSPTIADEQYF
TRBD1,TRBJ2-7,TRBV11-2,CASSLGTGVYEQYF
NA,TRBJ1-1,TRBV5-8,CASSSWGIHTEAFF
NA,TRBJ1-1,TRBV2,CASSDPRRQGGTEAFF
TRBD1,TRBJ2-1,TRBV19,CASSIQGALDNEQFF
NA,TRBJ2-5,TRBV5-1,CASSLYGGAVLNF
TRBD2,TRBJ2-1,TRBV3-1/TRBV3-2,CASSQDGGTRPFF
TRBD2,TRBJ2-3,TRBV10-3,CAISGGLAGGWTDTQYF
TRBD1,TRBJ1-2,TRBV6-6,CASIIGTAANYGYTF
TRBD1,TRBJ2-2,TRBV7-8,CASSLYRQGSTGELFF
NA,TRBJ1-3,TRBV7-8,CASSPTGDGNTIYF
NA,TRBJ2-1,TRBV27,CASSAATDSSYNEQFF
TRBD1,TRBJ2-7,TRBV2,CASSTRGRMGEQYF
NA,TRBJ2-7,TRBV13,CASSTHRDTAYEQYF
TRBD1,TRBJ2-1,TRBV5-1,CASVGTGSYNEQFF
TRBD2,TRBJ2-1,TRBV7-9,CASSTSGGGTSGINEQFF
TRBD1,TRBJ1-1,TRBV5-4,CASSRMTGVNTEAFF
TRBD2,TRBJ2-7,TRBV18,CASSPGGGSEQYF